This is a list of T cell receptor beta chains from one sample in a study of blood T cell repertoires in COVID-19. This table comes from immunoSEQ multiplex PCR, and its TCRdb copy is limited to in-frame clones, with some not included. The sample lists approximately 100,000 clones, 75% to 90% seen once, with about 1.8% in the top ten. Source material: peripheral blood. The origin of the receptors is a woman between 65 and 79 years old with active or convalescent COVID-19. The CDR3 runs from the conserved cysteine through the conserved F or W. The order of the fields is D gene, J gene, V gene, clone size, CDR3 protein, CDR3 DNA. D genes are given only for firm matches. Size values are once, few and many counts, or a class for expanded clones, and some rows have none.

D: NA; J: TRBJ1-3; V: TRBV7-2; size: NA; CDR3: CASSLQPGAFPSGNTIYF; DNA: TGTGCCAGCAGCTTACAACCAGGGGCCTTTCCCTCTGGAAACACCATATATTTT
D: NA; J: TRBJ1-2; V: TRBV6-6; size: NA; CDR3: CASSYPQGTDGYTF; DNA: TGTGCCAGCAGTTACCCACAGGGAACGGATGGCTACACCTTC
D: TRBD1; J: TRBJ1-2; V: TRBV5-4; size: NA; CDR3: CASSPDRLNYGYTF; DNA: TGTGCCAGCAGCCCGGACAGGCTTAACTATGGCTACACCTTC
D: NA; J: TRBJ2-3; V: TRBV28; size: few; CDR3: CASSLRSADTQYF; DNA: TGTGCCAGCAGTTTGAGGAGTGCAGATACGCAGTATTTT
D: TRBD2; J: TRBJ2-1; V: TRBV6-5; size: few; CDR3: CASSRDSSGSKQFF; DNA: TGTGCCAGCAGTCGGGACAGTAGCGGGAGTAAGCAGTTCTTC
D: NA; J: TRBJ1-2; V: TRBV28; size: few; CDR3: CASSLLQGYTF; DNA: TGTGCCAGCAGTCTCTTGCAGGGCTACACCTTC
D: TRBD2; J: TRBJ2-3; V: TRBV5-4; size: NA; CDR3: CASSLVAGGASSTDTQYF; DNA: TGTGCCAGCAGCTTGGTAGCGGGGGGGGCATCTAGCACAGATACGCAGTATTTT
D: TRBD1; J: TRBJ1-1; V: TRBV5-1; size: NA; CDR3: CASSLQGVRNTEAFF; DNA: TGCGCCAGCAGCTTACAGGGGGTTAGGAACACTGAAGCTTTCTTT
D: NA; J: TRBJ2-3; V: TRBV29-1; size: NA; CDR3: CSVATSSTDTQYF; DNA: TGCAGCGTTGCAACATCTAGCACAGATACGCAGTATTTT
D: TRBD1; J: TRBJ1-2; V: TRBV19; size: NA; CDR3: CASSDRGSFNYGYTF; DNA: TGTGCCAGTAGTGACAGGGGTTCTTTTAACTATGGCTACACCTTC
D: NA; J: TRBJ1-5; V: TRBV7-2; size: NA; CDR3: CASSLGVGAIQPQHF; DNA: TGTGCCAGCAGCTTAGGTGTGGGGGCTATTCAGCCCCAGCATTTT
D: TRBD2; J: TRBJ2-1; V: TRBV5-1; size: NA; CDR3: CASSVGLADYNEQFF; DNA: TGCGCCAGCAGCGTGGGACTAGCGGATTACAATGAGCAGTTCTTC
D: NA; J: TRBJ2-3; V: TRBV30; size: few; CDR3: CAWRGRDFTDTQYF; DNA: TGTGCCTGGAGGGGTCGGGATTTCACAGATACGCAGTATTTT
D: TRBD1; J: TRBJ1-5; V: TRBV18; size: NA; CDR3: CASSQSGGAASNQPQHF; DNA: TGTGCCAGCTCCCAATCAGGGGGCGCAGCAAGCAATCAGCCCCAGCATTTT
D: TRBD1; J: TRBJ1-4; V: TRBV6-1; size: NA; CDR3: CASSDRDRINEKLFF; DNA: TGTGCCAGCAGTGACCGGGACAGGATAAATGAAAAACTGTTTTTT
D: NA; J: TRBJ1-5; V: TRBV4-1; size: NA; CDR3: CASSQATGSNQPQHF; DNA: TGCGCCAGCAGCCAAGCAACGGGATCCAATCAGCCCCAGCATTTT
D: NA; J: TRBJ1-1; V: TRBV7-9; size: NA; CDR3: CASSQFDGGVLNTEAFF; DNA: TGTGCCAGCAGCCAATTTGACGGCGGAGTTTTGAACACTGAAGCTTTCTTT
D: TRBD1; J: TRBJ2-1; V: TRBV12-3/TRBV12-4; size: NA; CDR3: CASSPGQVNEQFF; DNA: TGTGCCAGCAGCCCAGGACAGGTCAATGAGCAGTTCTTC
D: TRBD1; J: TRBJ1-2; V: TRBV6-6; size: NA; CDR3: CASSPSGTEYGYTF; DNA: TGTGCCAGCAGCCCGTCGGGGACAGAGTATGGCTACACCTTC
D: NA; J: TRBJ2-7; V: TRBV27; size: few; CDR3: CVGGTSYEQYF; DNA: TGTGTTGGCGGTACCTCCTACGAGCAGTACTTC
D: NA; J: TRBJ1-4; V: TRBV7-9; size: NA; CDR3: CASRGARGHNEKLFF; DNA: TGTGCCAGCAGAGGTGCCCGGGGACACAATGAAAAACTGTTTTTT
D: NA; J: TRBJ1-3; V: TRBV6-5; size: NA; CDR3: CASGAGDTIYF; DNA: TGTGCCAGCGGGGCAGGGGACACCATATATTTT
D: TRBD1; J: TRBJ1-2; V: TRBV28; size: NA; CDR3: CASSVRGPDYGYTF; DNA: TGTGCCAGCAGTGTCAGGGGGCCCGACTATGGCTACACCTTC
D: NA; J: TRBJ2-1; V: TRBV19; size: few; CDR3: CASSGSSYNEQFF; DNA: TGTGCCAGTAGCGGGAGCTCCTACAATGAGCAGTTCTTC
D: TRBD1; J: TRBJ2-3; V: TRBV18; size: NA; CDR3: CASSPERTGASTDTQYF; DNA: TGTGCCAGCTCACCCGAACGGACAGGGGCTAGCACAGATACGCAGTATTTT